This T cell receptor beta chain derives from a study of memory CD4+ T cells and cytomegalovirus serostatus. Here immunoSEQ multiplex PCR was the method, and the copy in TCRdb shows in-frame clones only, minus some. The table lists 56,000 or so clones, around 78% of them singletons. Single viable CD3+CD4+CD8-CD45RO+ cells were sorted as the memory CD4+ T cells. Germline trimming cut 6 bases from V and 7 bases from J; bases unmatched to any gene: 6. Per germline, CDR1 MDHEN and CDR2 SYDVKM. The CDR3 is made up of 13 amino acids. Sequenced material: memory CD4+ T cells from blood. The clonotype comes from an adult in good health and CMV-seronegative. This sequence joins TRBV28 and TRBJ1-2, with TRBD1 identical over 9 bases. The CDR3 DNA reads as TGTGCCAGCAGAACAGGGGGCGGGAGTGGCTACACCTTC. Its protein product is CASRTGGGSGYTF.